Sequencing of this TCR beta chain was carried out in a study of blood T cell repertoires in COVID-19 (dated by TCRdb to about 2020). About the study as a whole: Collaborator samples came from the United States, Italy and Spain and covered acute and convalescent phases of COVID-19. The dataset comprised deeply sampled blood TCRbeta repertoires from subjects exposed to, actively infected with, or recovered from COVID-19. Sample metadata almost always included a de-identified subject ID, COVID-19 status, age in years and sex. The repertoires were released in a freely available public database meant as a resource for research on the immune response to SARS-CoV-2. Where HLA class I and class II types were available, the types were taken from metadata supplied by the sample provider, not from assay-based typing. The material from the prospective study consisted of cDNA or gDNA derived from T cells, B-cell-depleted T cells, or PBMCs. Samples were obtained from the ongoing ImmuneRACE study (first 160 participants) and from about 1,300 subjects provided by 6 global collaborators.

TCRbeta CDR3 regions were amplified from genomic DNA by means of the immunoSEQ Assay, a bias-controlled multiplex PCR. The paper's data handling went like this. The number of nucleated cells in each sample was estimated from the amplification of reference gene primers within the assay. To quantify the absolute abundance of each unique TCRbeta CDR3 rearrangement, sequence reads were collapsed and filtered. For each sample, productive Simpson clonality was calculated by taking the square root of Simpson's diversity index across productive rearrangements. TCRdb mirrors the immuneACCESS table, restricted to in-frame sequences. Some clones are absent from its copies; in checked studies, under half trace to an unresolved V gene, and the reason for the others is unknown. That table is the source of V, J and clone size, and D and trimming were worked out from the DNA. This sample has hundreds of thousands of clones in its table, and 70% to 90% of those were observed once. Jointly, the top ten make up under 11% of the sample.

Collaborating institutions collected whole blood in K2EDTA tubes following their own protocols. For TCRbeta analysis, collaborator samples were shipped as frozen whole blood, as isolated PBMCs, or as DNA extracted from either sample type. Overall study outcomes, separate from this receptor: The quantity of clinical and demographic metadata differed by source and by participant and was supplied without curation.

Concerning this clone: Which antigen it targets is not known. Base qualities are not provided; no much larger clone lies one nucleotide away.

The CDR3 sequence holds 14 residues, the cysteine and phenylalanine included. Only CDR3 DNA remains: 42 bases, in frame from the first base. The germline V gene encodes CDR1 ENHRY and CDR2 SYGVKD. V sheds 4 bases and J sheds 7 bases, leaving 13 bases between their ends. The receptor was isolated from a woman of 80 years or more with acute or convalescent COVID-19. Recombination connected TRBV10-3 to TRBJ2-2, and the D gene may be TRBD2, 6 bases matching. Material for sequencing was peripheral blood. CDR3 sequence: CAISGGNEGGELFF. The DNA reads TGTGCCATCAGTGGCGGGAATGAGGGCGGGGAGCTGTTTTTT.